The clone carrying this TCR beta chain was seen only once. Its antigen is as yet unknown. Germline CDR1 reads KGHSH; CDR2 reads LQKENI. CDR3 length equals 14 residues. The ends were cut back, 6 bases at V and 3 bases at J, with 14 bases in the middle. This sample stems from a study of T cells in tuberculosis. Across the study: Within 7 days of starting treatment, or before, PBMC were stored.

General study results and limits: Active tuberculosis alpha repertoires lay closer to GMM-specific TCRs than controls'.

Time point of the sample: new active TB diagnosis, blood taken before or within 7 days of starting treatment. Unsorted cryopreserved PBMC were sequenced, averaging approximately 100,000 T cells per clinical donor. TCRdb's copy holds only in-frame clones and misses some; the assay was immunoSEQ multiplex PCR. The table shows tens of thousands of clones, with about 90% occurring only once. This rearrangement joins TRBV18 to TRBJ1-2, with D perhaps TRBD1 (6 bases). The receptor's source is an adult with tuberculosis. Some clones in this sample may be carry-over from other donors' samples. The source was PBMCs, collected at tuberculosis diagnosis. The CDR3: CASSRGQSYYGYTF. The CDR3 DNA reads as TGTGCCAGCTCCCGGGGACAATCCTACTATGGCTACACCTTC.